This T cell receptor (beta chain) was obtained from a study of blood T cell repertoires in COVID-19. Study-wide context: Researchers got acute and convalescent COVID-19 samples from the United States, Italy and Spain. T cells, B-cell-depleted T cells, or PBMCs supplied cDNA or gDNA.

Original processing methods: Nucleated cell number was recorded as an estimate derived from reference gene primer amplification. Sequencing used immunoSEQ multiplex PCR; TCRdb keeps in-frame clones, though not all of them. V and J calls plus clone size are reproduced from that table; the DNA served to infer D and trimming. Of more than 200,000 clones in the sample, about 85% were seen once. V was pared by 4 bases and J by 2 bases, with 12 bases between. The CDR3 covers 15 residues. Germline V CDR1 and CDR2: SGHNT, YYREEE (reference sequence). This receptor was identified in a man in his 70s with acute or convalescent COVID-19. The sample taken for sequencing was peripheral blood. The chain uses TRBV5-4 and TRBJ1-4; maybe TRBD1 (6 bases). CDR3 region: CASSLYRATNEKLFF. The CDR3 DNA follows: TGTGCCAGCAGCCTGTACAGGGCCACTAATGAAAAACTGTTTTTT.